This T cell receptor (beta chain) is from a study of blood T cells in healthy people across ages. Every participating donor contributed 9.5 to 10 milliliters of peripheral blood through a draw. There are a few counts of this clonotype. Germline V gene sequence: CDR1 MDHEN, CDR2 SYDVKM. Trimming cost V 6 bases and J 3 bases, with 15 bases left between them. The CDR3 extends over 14 amino acids. The second PCR ran about 6 to 11 cycles with a sample-barcoded 5' primer and J-beta primers. Each cDNA was tagged by a template-switch adaptor containing 12 random nucleotides. TCRdb passed the 5' RACE reads through MiXCR, listing each CDR3 protein once. The profile shows approximately 760,000 distinct CDR3 sequences, 20% to 30% of them singletons. The same specimen was also included in a second study, on T cells of mothers and their children. From that second work: Unrelated mother-child pairs always had slightly, but never significantly, lower normalized overlap than related pairs.

The chain links TRBV28 to TRBJ2-7, with D possibly being TRBD1 (6 bases). Material: blood. The TCR sequence derives from a boy aged 5-17 years in good health. CDR3 in amino acids: CASSGQSLDYEQYF. The CDR3 DNA follows: TGTGCCAGCAGCGGACAGTCCCTCGACTACGAGCAGTACTTC.